These 29 T cell receptor beta chains came from one sample sequenced in a study of blood T cell repertoires in COVID-19. Profiling relied on immunoSEQ multiplex PCR, and the TCRdb table lists in-frame clones only, not all of them. The sample includes approximately 300,000 clones, 75% to 90% seen only once; the top ten take 2.2%. Source material: peripheral blood. The origin of the receptors is a woman aged 45-59 years who had recovered from COVID-19.

The chain combines TRBV28 with TRBJ2-1, with unresolved D. V was cut by 5 bases and J by 6 bases, with 20 bases left in between. The CDR3 is 16 amino acids. Per the germline V gene, CDR1 is MDHEN and CDR2 is SYDVKM. CDR3 coding DNA: TGTGCCAGCAGTCCCCAGGCAGGCCTAACCTTCAATGAGCAGTTCTTC. It specifies CASSPQAGLTFNEQFF.

This clone was seen just once. The CDR3 nucleotides read TGCGCCAGCAGCCCCAATACAGGGAGTACTGAAGCTTTCTTT. Translation gives CASSPNTGSTEAFF. The gene calls are TRBV5-1 and TRBJ1-1, with a tentative D call TRBD1 (6 bases). Germline V gene lookup returns CDR1 SGHRS and CDR2 YFSETQ. V was trimmed by 4 bases and J by 5 bases, leaving 15 bases between them. The CDR3 length is 14 residues.

The rearrangement links TRBV7-2 to TRBJ2-6; 9 nucleotides line up with TRBD1. Germline assignment: CDR1 SGHTA and CDR2 FQGNSA. Germline trimming cut 0 bases from V and 1 base from J; bases unmatched to any gene: 4. CDR3 length: 18 residues. The CDR3 sequence is CASSLARDRVSGANVLTF. The DNA of the CDR3 is TGTGCCAGCAGCTTAGCGAGGGACAGGGTATCTGGGGCCAACGTCCTGACTTTC.

There are a few counts of this clone. The chain links TRBV28 to TRBJ1-4; 12 bases match TRBD1. J was trimmed by 7 bases and V by 6 bases; bases with no gene match: 9. CDR1 and CDR2 (germline): MDHEN, SYDVKM. The CDR3 covers 16 residues. The CDR3 DNA reads TGTGCCAGCAGCCCAAGACCGGGACAGGGGGCTGAAAAACTGTTTTTT. This codes for CASSPRPGQGAEKLFF. The full variable domain, its missing parts supplied by reference TRBV28 and TRBJ1-4, is DVKVTQSSRYLVKRTGEKVFLECVQDMDHENMFWYRQDPGLGLRLIYFSYDVKMKEKGDIPEGYSVSREKKERFSLILESASTNQTSMYLCASSPRPGQGAEKLFFGSGTQLSVL.

The chain is built from TRBV6-2 or TRBV6-3 and TRBJ2-7; D not certain. Per germline, CDR1 MNHEY and CDR2 SVGEGT. The CDR3 has 13 amino acids. Trimming pared 3 bases from V and 4 bases from J, leaving 10 bases between. CDR3 bases: TGTGCCAGCAGTTATAACCCACAATACGAGCAGTACTTC. It is translated as CASSYNPQYEQYF.

The chain couples TRBV5-1 to TRBJ1-4, with 11 bases that match TRBD1. The V gene end was trimmed by 4 bases and the J gene end by 8 bases; junction bases not matched to a gene: 4. CDR1 SGHRS and CDR2 YFSETQ come from the germline V gene. CDR3 size: 14 residues. CDR3 protein: CASSPGQGEEKLFF. CDR3 nucleotide sequence: TGCGCCAGCAGCCCGGGACAGGGGGAAGAAAAACTGTTTTTT.

J is TRBJ1-5 and V is TRBV7-2, with 7 bases fitting TRBD1. With V trimmed by 1 base and J by 0 bases, 6 bases remained unmatched. Per germline, CDR1 SGHTA and CDR2 FQGNSA. This CDR3 contains 17 residues. The CDR3 DNA sequence: TGTGCCAGCAGCTTAGTTGGGACAGCCTATAGCAATCAGCCCCAGCATTTT. It specifies CASSLVGTAYSNQPQHF.

This chain links TRBV19 with TRBJ1-2, with unresolved D. Trimming removed 10 bases from V and 6 bases from J, with 12 bases in between. Germline CDR1 and CDR2: LNHDA and SQIVND (reference sequence). The CDR3 consists of 11 residues. The CDR3 DNA reads as TGTGCCACCCTAACGGGGAATGGCTACACCTTC. The encoded protein is CATLTGNGYTF.

CDR3 sequence: CATSRPKPGQGANYGYTF. The DNA of the CDR3 is TGTGCCACCAGCAGACCAAAACCGGGACAGGGGGCTAACTATGGCTACACCTTC. The chain joins TRBV15 to TRBJ1-2, with TRBD1 matching over 11 bases. Germline CDR1 and CDR2: LNHNV and YYDKDF (reference sequence). Trimming removed 2 bases from V and 0 bases from J; junction bases left unmatched: 8. The CDR3 is made up of 18 amino acids. The full variable domain, in which reference TRBV15 and TRBJ1-2 provide the parts outside the CDR3, is DAMVIQNPRYQVTQFGKPVTLSCSQTLNHNVMYWYQQKSSQAPKLLFHYYDKDFNNEADTPDNFQSRRPNTSFCFLDIRSPGLGDTAMYLCATSRPKPGQGANYGYTFGSGTRLTVV.

This chain links TRBV4-3 with TRBJ1-3; D is perhaps TRBD1 (6 bases). This CDR3 region has 16 residues. Trimming removed 3 bases at V and 5 bases at J, with 17 bases between. CDR1 and CDR2 from the germline V gene are LGHNA and YSLEER. CDR3 sequence (DNA): TGCGCCAGCAGCCAGTTGACAGGAGTGGTGAGAAACACCATATATTTT. Encoded protein: CASSQLTGVVRNTIYF.

The chain uses TRBV10-3 and TRBJ1-6; 7 bases match TRBD1. This CDR3 region has 14 residues. Germline V CDR1 and CDR2: ENHRY, SYGVKD. J gave up 10 bases and V 4 bases, and 7 bases lay outside the gene matches. For the CDR3, the DNA is TGTGCCATCAGTGGACAGGGAGAGGTGTCACCCCTCCACTTT. This codes for CAISGQGEVSPLHF.

The rearrangement links TRBV21-1 to TRBJ2-3; the D call of TRBD2 is as the table states it, not checked on the DNA. TRBV21-1 is described as a pseudogene. This CDR3 comprises 17 residues. In DNA, the CDR3 is TGTGCCAGCAGCATACGGACTAGCGGGGAGAGCACAGATACGCAGTATTTT. This sequence encodes CASSIRTSGESTDTQYF.

The chain is built from TRBV11-2 and TRBJ1-2; 10 bases line up with TRBD1. This CDR3 is 14 amino acids long. V shed 1 base, J shed 8 bases, and the junction held 4 bases outside the gene matches. The germline V gene has CDR1 SGHAT and CDR2 FQNNGV. The CDR3, as DNA: TGTGCCAGCAGCTTAGGGAGGACAGGGGGAGGCTACACCTTC. Translating it yields CASSLGRTGGGYTF. Combining the CDR3 with reference TRBV11-2 and TRBJ1-2 gives the whole variable domain EAGVAQSPRYKIIEKRQSVAFWCNPISGHATLYWYQQILGQGPKLLIQFQNNGVVDDSQLPKDRFSAERLKGVDSTLKIQPAKLEDSAVYLCASSLGRTGGGYTFGSGTRLTVV.

This chain joins TRBV6-2 or TRBV6-3 and TRBJ2-2; D is unclear. Germline lookup yields CDR1 MNHEY and CDR2 SVGEGT. The CDR3 has 14 amino acids. V lost 7 bases to trimming and J lost 3 bases, with 12 bases between them. CDR3 region: CASTPPSHTGELFF. In DNA, the CDR3 is TGTGCCAGCACCCCCCCTTCCCACACCGGGGAGCTGTTTTTT.

This clone has a single count. V and J are TRBV28 and TRBJ1-3, with a weak D call TRBD1 (6 bases). This CDR3 is built from 16 residues. Between the trimmed V and J ends, which lost 6 bases and 0 bases, there was a span of 15 bases. CDR1 MDHEN and CDR2 SYDVKM come from the germline V gene. The CDR3 bases are TGTGCCAGCAGCCTACCGGGGGGCTACTCTGGAAACACCATATATTTT. This sequence encodes CASSLPGGYSGNTIYF.

The V gene is TRBV9, the J gene TRBJ2-2, with no clear D. The V end lost 5 bases, the J end lost 4 bases, and 15 bases lay between the germline ends. Germline CDR1 SGDLS, CDR2 YYNGEE. CDR3 length: 15 amino acids. CDR3 in DNA: TGTGCCAGCAGGGGCTTGGGTCCAACCACCGGGGAGCTGTTTTTT. This gives the protein CASRGLGPTTGELFF.

The genes are TRBV20-1 and TRBJ2-7; 8 bases line up with TRBD2. This CDR3 has 13 residues. Germline trimming cut 3 bases from V and 3 bases from J; bases unmatched to any gene: 4. In germline, CDR1 is DFQATT, CDR2 SNEGSKA (reference sequence). The CDR3 here is CSASVGRGYEQYF. The CDR3, as DNA: TGCAGTGCTAGTGTCGGGAGGGGCTACGAGCAGTACTTC.

The chain is built from TRBV10-3 and TRBJ2-2, with 10 bases lining up with TRBD2. This CDR3 has 16 amino acids. Germline V gene data show CDR1 as ENHRY and CDR2 as SYGVKD. Trimming took 8 bases from V and 4 from J; bases not matched to a gene: 10. The DNA for the CDR3 is TGTGCCATCCGGGTTCCTAGCGGGAGAGGCACCGGGGAGCTGTTTTTT. It translates to CAIRVPSGRGTGELFF.

Concerning this clone itself: The junction shows a germline mismatch at one end, possibly a read error. The V call is TRBV7-2, the J call TRBJ2-7; 9 bases align to TRBD1. This CDR3 region has 13 residues. The germline V gene encodes CDR1 SGHTA and CDR2 FQGNSA. The CDR3 is CASSLDRDRALDF. DNA of the CDR3: TGTGCCAGCAGCTTGGACCGGGACAGGGCATTAGACTTC.

The chain recombines TRBV19 with TRBJ1-6, with D perhaps matching TRBD1 (5 bases). Trimming shortened V by 3 bases and J by 9 bases, and 15 bases separated the two germline ends. Germline V lookup: CDR1 LNHDA, CDR2 SQIVND (reference sequence). This CDR3 has 15 residues. CDR3 sequence (DNA): TGTGCCAGTAGTATTCGACAGACCAGTAGTTCACCCCTCCACTTT. Translating gives CASSIRQTSSSPLHF.

This chain connects TRBV9 to TRBJ1-2; D unclear. V lost 7 bases and J 5 bases, leaving 12 bases between the germline ends. The CDR3 has 12 residues. Germline V gene sequence: CDR1 SGDLS, CDR2 YYNGEE. CDR3 nucleotides: TGTGCCAGCTATATTACGGGGTATGGCTACACCTTC. Protein sequence: CASYITGYGYTF.

Notes on this clone: The sample holds other DNA sequences that translate to the same CDR3. The rearrangement uses TRBV7-9 and TRBJ1-1, with D perhaps TRBD1 (6 bases). This CDR3 is 13 amino acids long. V was shortened by 5 bases and J by 1 base, with 8 bases between the two germline ends. CDR1 SEHNR and CDR2 FQNEAQ come from the germline V gene (reference sequence). The CDR3 loop reads CASSRQENTEAFF. CDR3 nucleotide sequence: TGTGCCAGCAGCAGACAGGAGAACACTGAAGCTTTCTTT.

The rearrangement joins TRBV4-3 to TRBJ1-1, with 9 bases identical to TRBD1. From germline, CDR1 is LGHNA and CDR2 YSLEER. V shed 4 bases and J 7 bases; nucleotides not matched to a gene: 13. The CDR3 is 16 residues long. The CDR3 loop is CASSLGQGPLQHEAFF. The CDR3, as DNA: TGCGCCAGCAGCCTAGGACAGGGGCCGCTCCAGCATGAAGCTTTCTTT.

The rearrangement links TRBV5-1 to TRBJ2-7; 9 bases fit TRBD2. Germline-derived CDR1 and CDR2 are SGHRS and YFSETQ. V gave up 4 bases and J gave up 6 bases; unmatched junction bases: 5. The CDR3 consists of 13 residues. The CDR3 region has the DNA TGCGCCAGCAGCCCGGGCGGGAGGGGCGAGCAGTACTTC. Translation gives CASSPGGRGEQYF.

This sequence joins TRBV27 and TRBJ2-1; 11 nucleotides align to TRBD2. In germline, CDR1 is MNHEY, CDR2 SMNVEV (reference sequence). With 0 bases clipped from V and 10 bases from J, the junction kept 5 bases outside the gene matches. CDR3 size: 15 residues. In nucleotides, the CDR3 is TGTGCCAGCAGTTTATCCCCGGGACTAGCGGTAGAGCAGTTCTTC. It translates to CASSLSPGLAVEQFF.

The chain links TRBV9 to TRBJ1-2; TRBD1 agrees at 8 bases. Germline V gene sequence: CDR1 SGDLS, CDR2 YYNGEE. CDR3 length: 13 residues. Unmatched junction bases numbered 2, after V lost 3 bases and J lost 4 bases. The CDR3 sequence is CASSAQGGYGYTF. The CDR3 DNA is TGTGCCAGCAGCGCACAGGGGGGCTATGGCTACACCTTC.

The V gene is TRBV19, the J gene TRBJ1-5; D is possibly TRBD1 (6 bases). The germline V gene encodes CDR1 LNHDA and CDR2 SQIVND (reference sequence). V lost 5 bases to trimming and J lost 3 bases, with 14 bases between them. The CDR3 is 15 amino acids. CDR3 in DNA: TGTGCCAGTAGTCCCCGTACAGGGAACAATCAGCCCCAGCATTTT. It specifies CASSPRTGNNQPQHF. Full variable domain (rest looked up from reference TRBV19 and TRBJ1-5): DGGITQSPKYLFRKEGQNVTLSCEQNLNHDAMYWYRQDPGQGLRLIYYSQIVNDFQKGDIAEGYSVSREKKESFPLTVTSAQKNPTAFYLCASSPRTGNNQPQHFGDGTRLSIL.

V gene TRBV6-5 combines with J gene TRBJ2-5; D uncertain. CDR1 is MNHEY, CDR2 SVGAGI, per germline. Trimming took off 5 bases at V and 5 bases at J, with 12 bases between the two ends. The CDR3 consists of 13 residues. CDR3: CASSPRVRETQYF. Written as DNA, the CDR3 is TGTGCCAGCAGTCCCCGGGTTCGGGAGACCCAGTACTTC.

The chain is built from TRBV5-1 and TRBJ2-5; maybe TRBD1 (6 bases). Per the germline V gene, CDR1 is SGHRS and CDR2 is YFSETQ. The CDR3 extends over 16 amino acids. Trimming left V 1 base short and J 5 bases short, with 18 bases between. For the CDR3, the DNA is TGCGCCAGCAGCTTGAGCGCGCTAGGGGGTGTGGAGACCCAGTACTTC. Translation: CASSLSALGGVETQYF.